What follows describes a single TCR beta chain. This clone has at least ten counts. Its antigen target is currently unknown. It has no much larger one-base neighbor in the sample; base qualities were not kept. The record originates from a study of T cells after posttransplantation cyclophosphamide (dated by TCRdb to 2016 to 2017). Notes on the research overall: Using TRB sequencing, the study followed how the T cell repertoire rebuilt after myeloablative bone marrow transplantation with posttransplantation cyclophosphamide given as GVHD prophylaxis. Antigen receptor sequencing was done on samples from 35 to 40 PTCy-treated patients and from approximately 16 related bone marrow donors of those patients. Blood from all 30 or so PTCy patients with 1-year posttransplant specimens was subjected to TRB sequencing. In 3 patients, TRB sequencing was also performed on up to 3 more blood samples taken 2 to 5.2 years after transplant, and in 4 patients, pretransplant blood was also TRB-sequenced. TRA and TRB clonality were tightly correlated in about ten samples, so subsequent TCR analyses focused on TRB only. Public TRB sequences were compared against a database of over 3,600 sequences linked to responses to pathogens, tumor antigens, self-antigens and alloantigens.

What the research found in general, with its limitations: Donor-recipient similarity was low at 1-2 months but rose over the first year, and later blood repertoires were often dominated by donor CD8+ memory clones. The TRB repertoires of T cells infiltrating skin or GI tract showed only limited overlap with the TRB repertoires of T cells in blood. Across the approximately 42 patients, TRB clonality was highly associated with recipient CMV seropositivity and CMV reactivation, and diversity with PTCy was similar to that in the CNI/methotrexate controls.

Related bone marrow donors provided peripheral blood samples on the day of marrow donation. Mononuclear cells from peripheral blood and bone marrow were separated by Ficoll-Hypaque density centrifugation and then cryopreserved. Genomic DNA was the input for TRB sequencing, which was run either with the immunoSEQ assay at survey resolution or with the hsTCRB kit. The study's processing was this. Initial read processing used immunoSEQ software, and repertoire analyses used the LymphoSeq R package. For each TRB dataset, clonality was calculated as 1 minus normalized Shannon entropy, and the Gini coefficient was computed as well. To infer phenotypes in unsorted samples, TRB sequences from sorted subsets of the recipient or donor were mapped onto unsorted samples from the same recipient. Here the immuneACCESS table is served through TCRdb, limited to in-frame sequences with V and J called. Missing clones are a known gap in these copies; in checked studies unresolved V genes cover under half, and the rest lacks a known reason. V, J and clone size derive from that table, while D and trimming were established from the DNA sequence. Across this sample, tens of thousands of clones were tabulated and none appeared just once. The ten largest clones take up about 2.5% of the sample.

The germline V gene sets CDR1 to MDHEN and CDR2 to SYDVKM. The CDR3 spans 15 residues, from the cysteine through the phenylalanine. Just the 45-base CDR3 DNA is kept, in frame starting at base 1. After removal of 5 bases from V and 6 bases from J, the junction retains 8 bases not matched to a gene. Material: PBMCs. The TCR sequence derives from a man over 45 in good health, CMV-negative, and a related stem cell transplant donor. The sequence joins TRBV28 to TRBJ2-1, and TRBD1 matches 9 of the central bases. The DNA is TGTGCCAGCAGTCCTACCGGGACAGGGACCAATGAGCAGTTCTTC. Translated, this is CASSPTGTGTNEQFF.